The entry that follows covers one T cell receptor (beta chain) sequence. Its antigen is as yet unknown. Germline lookup yields CDR1 LNHDA and CDR2 SQIVND (reference sequence). There are 17 residues in the CDR3. V shed 6 bases, J shed 0 bases, and the junction held 8 bases outside the gene matches. This specimen comes from a study of human versus mouse CDR3 diversity and MHC coevolution. Study findings and constraints: Clonal inequality was lowest in two of the three human donors. iCHAO1 estimated the human TCR beta repertoire at about 1.6 million clonotypes. Compared with mice, human CDR3s carried more deletions and insertions on average.

Libraries were prepared by immunoSEQ multiplex PCR; TCRdb keeps only in-frame clonotypes and omits some of them. The repertoire consists of about 81,000 clones, with approximately 92% occurring once and the leading ten covering more than 1.1%. The sample taken for sequencing was naive CD4+ T cells from blood. Subset here: CD45RO-negative CD62L-positive naive CD4 T cells. V gene TRBV19 combines with J gene TRBJ1-4, with 9 bases that match TRBD1. This clonotype was sampled from a person aged 30-69 years in good health. The CDR3 protein is CASRTGDRDATNEKLFF. The DNA of the CDR3 is TGTGCCAGTAGGACCGGGGACAGGGACGCAACTAATGAAAAACTGTTTTTT.